The table lists the clone carrying this T cell receptor beta chain with many counts. Its matching antigen is unknown. The CDR3 extends over 13 amino acids. The germline V and J ends were trimmed by 4 bases and 5 bases, with 9 bases remaining between them. Per germline, CDR1 SGHTA and CDR2 FQGTGA. MiXCR, run by TCRdb on the RT-PCR reads, gives a single entry per CDR3 protein. Among roughly 500,000 distinct CDR3 sequences listed, 15% to 20% were seen once. The data stem from a study of response to subunit inactivated influenza vaccine. Study-level results: There was a suggestion from the authors that each seasonal influenza vaccination recruits few new T cells.

The TCR originated in a man aged 50 to 69 who received an inactivated influenza vaccine. This sequence joins TRBV7-3 and TRBJ2-1; D may be TRBD2 (6 bases). The material was CD4+ T cells sorted from PBMCs, obtained around 25 months after vaccination. The CDR3 is CASSWAGNNEQFF. The CDR3 region has the DNA TGTGCCAGCAGCTGGGCGGGAAACAATGAGCAGTTCTTC. Supplemented by reference TRBV7-3 and TRBJ2-1, the full variable domain reads GAGVSQTPSNKVTEKGKYVELRCDPISGHTALYWYRQSLGQGPEFLIYFQGTGAADDSGLPNDRFFAVRPEGSVSTLKIQRTERGDSAVYLCASSWAGNNEQFFGPGTRLTVL.